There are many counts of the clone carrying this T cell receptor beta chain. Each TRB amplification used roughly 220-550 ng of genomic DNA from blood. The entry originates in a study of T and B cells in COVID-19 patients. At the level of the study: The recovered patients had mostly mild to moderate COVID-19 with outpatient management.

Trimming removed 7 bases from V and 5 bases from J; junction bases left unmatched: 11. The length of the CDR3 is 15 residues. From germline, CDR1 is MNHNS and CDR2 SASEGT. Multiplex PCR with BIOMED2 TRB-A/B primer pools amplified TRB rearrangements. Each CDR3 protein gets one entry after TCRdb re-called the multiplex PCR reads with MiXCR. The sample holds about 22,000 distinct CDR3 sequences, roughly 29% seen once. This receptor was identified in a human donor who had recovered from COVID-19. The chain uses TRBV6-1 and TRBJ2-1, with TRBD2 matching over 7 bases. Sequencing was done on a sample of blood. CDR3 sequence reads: CASTGGSSGDNEQFF. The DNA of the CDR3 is TGTGCCAGCACCGGGGGGTCCTCGGGCGACAATGAGCAGTTCTTC.